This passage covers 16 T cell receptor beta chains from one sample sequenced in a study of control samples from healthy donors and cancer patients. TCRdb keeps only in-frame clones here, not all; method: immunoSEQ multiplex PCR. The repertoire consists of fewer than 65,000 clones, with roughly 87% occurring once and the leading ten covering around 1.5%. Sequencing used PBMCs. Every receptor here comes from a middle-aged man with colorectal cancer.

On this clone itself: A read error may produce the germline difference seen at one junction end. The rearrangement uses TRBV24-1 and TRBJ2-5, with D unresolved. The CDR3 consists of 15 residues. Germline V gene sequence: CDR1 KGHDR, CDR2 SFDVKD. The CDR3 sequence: CATRDSRRSQETQYF. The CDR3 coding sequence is TGTGCCACCCGTGACTCGAGACGTAGCCAAGAGACCCAGTACTTC.

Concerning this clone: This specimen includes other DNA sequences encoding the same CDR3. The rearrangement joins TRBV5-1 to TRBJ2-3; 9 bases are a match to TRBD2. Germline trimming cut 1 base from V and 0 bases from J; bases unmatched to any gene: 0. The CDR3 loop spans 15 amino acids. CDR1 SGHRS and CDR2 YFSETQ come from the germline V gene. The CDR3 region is CASSLTSGSTDTQYF. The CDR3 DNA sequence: TGCGCCAGCAGCTTGACTAGCGGGAGCACAGATACGCAGTATTTT.

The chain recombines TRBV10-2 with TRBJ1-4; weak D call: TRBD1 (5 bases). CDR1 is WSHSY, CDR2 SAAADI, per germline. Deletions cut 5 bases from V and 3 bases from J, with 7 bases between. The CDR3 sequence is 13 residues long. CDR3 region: CASSPTANEKLFF. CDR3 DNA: TGCGCCAGCAGTCCGACAGCTAATGAAAAACTGTTTTTT.

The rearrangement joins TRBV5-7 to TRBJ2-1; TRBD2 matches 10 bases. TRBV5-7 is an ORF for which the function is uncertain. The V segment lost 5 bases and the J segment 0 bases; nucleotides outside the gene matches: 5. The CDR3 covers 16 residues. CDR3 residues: CASREVAGGSYNEQFF. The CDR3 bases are TGTGCCAGCAGAGAAGTAGCGGGAGGCTCCTACAATGAGCAGTTCTTC.

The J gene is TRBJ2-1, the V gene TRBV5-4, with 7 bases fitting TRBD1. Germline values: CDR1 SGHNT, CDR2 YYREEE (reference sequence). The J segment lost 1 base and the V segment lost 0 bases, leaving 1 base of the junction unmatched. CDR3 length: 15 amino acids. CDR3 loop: CASSLGQGSYNEQFF. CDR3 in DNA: TGTGCCAGCAGCTTGGGACAGGGATCCTACAATGAGCAGTTCTTC.

The CDR3: CASSSRDTSPLHF. The CDR3 DNA is TGTGCCAGCAGTTCCCGGGATACTTCACCCCTCCACTTT. This sequence joins TRBV12-3 or TRBV12-4 and TRBJ1-6; D call uncertain. The CDR3 length is 13 residues. The ends were cut back, 4 bases at V and 9 bases at J, with 10 bases in the middle.

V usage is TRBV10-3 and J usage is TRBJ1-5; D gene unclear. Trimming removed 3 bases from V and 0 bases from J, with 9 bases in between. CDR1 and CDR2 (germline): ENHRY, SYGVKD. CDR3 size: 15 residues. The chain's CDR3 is CAISESEFSNQPQHF. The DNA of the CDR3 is TGTGCCATCAGTGAAAGTGAGTTTAGCAATCAGCCCCAGCATTTT.

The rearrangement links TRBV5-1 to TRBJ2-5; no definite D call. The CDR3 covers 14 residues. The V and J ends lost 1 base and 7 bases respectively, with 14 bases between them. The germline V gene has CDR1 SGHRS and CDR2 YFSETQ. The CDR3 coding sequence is TGCGCCAGCAGCTTGTGGCGGCCAAGTGGGACCCAGTACTTC. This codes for CASSLWRPSGTQYF.

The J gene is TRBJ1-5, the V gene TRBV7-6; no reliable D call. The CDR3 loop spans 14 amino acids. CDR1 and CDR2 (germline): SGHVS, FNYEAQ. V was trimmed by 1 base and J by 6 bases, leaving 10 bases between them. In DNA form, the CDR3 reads TGTGCCAGCAGCTTAGGGAGGGAAGGTCAGCCCCAGCATTTT. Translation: CASSLGREGQPQHF.

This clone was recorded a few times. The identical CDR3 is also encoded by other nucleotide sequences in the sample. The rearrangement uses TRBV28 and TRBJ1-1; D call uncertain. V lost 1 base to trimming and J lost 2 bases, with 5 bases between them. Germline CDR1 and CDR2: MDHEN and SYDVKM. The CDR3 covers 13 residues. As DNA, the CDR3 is TGTGCCAGCAGTTTATCCATAAACACTGAAGCTTTCTTT. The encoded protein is CASSLSINTEAFF.

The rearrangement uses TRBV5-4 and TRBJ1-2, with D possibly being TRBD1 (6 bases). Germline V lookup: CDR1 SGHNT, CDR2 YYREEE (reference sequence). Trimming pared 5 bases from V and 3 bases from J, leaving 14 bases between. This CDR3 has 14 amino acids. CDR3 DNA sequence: TGTGCCAGCAGTCTGGCCGGGGGCGACTATGGCTACACCTTC. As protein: CASSLAGGDYGYTF.

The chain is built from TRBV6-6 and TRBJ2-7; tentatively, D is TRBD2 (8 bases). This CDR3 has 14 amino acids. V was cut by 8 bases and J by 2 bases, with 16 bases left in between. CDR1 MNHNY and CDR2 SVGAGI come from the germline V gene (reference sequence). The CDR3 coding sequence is TGTGCCAGCCACGGGAGGGGGCGAACCTACGAGCAGTACTTC. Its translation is CASHGRGRTYEQYF.

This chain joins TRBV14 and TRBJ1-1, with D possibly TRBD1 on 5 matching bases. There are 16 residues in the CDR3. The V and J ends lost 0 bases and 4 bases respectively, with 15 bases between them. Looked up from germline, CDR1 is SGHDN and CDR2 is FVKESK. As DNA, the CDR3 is TGTGCCAGCAGCCAAGAGCAGTGGCGAGGGACCACTGAAGCTTTCTTT. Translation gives CASSQEQWRGTTEAFF.

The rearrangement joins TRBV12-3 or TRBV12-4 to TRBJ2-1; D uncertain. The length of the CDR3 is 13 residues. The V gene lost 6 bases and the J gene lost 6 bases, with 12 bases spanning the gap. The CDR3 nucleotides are TGTGCCAGCAGCCACAGACCCGGCAATGAGCAGTTCTTC. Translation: CASSHRPGNEQFF.

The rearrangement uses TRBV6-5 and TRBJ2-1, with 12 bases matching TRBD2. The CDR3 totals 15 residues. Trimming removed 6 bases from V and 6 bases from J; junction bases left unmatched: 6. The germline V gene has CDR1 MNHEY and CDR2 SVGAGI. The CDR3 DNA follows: TGTGCCAGCAGACCGACTAGCGGGAGCCTCAATGAGCAGTTCTTC. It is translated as CASRPTSGSLNEQFF.

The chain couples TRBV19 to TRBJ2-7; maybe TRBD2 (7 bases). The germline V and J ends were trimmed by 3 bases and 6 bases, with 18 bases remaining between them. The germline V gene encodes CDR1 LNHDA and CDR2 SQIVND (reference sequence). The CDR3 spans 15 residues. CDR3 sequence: CASSIVGGRAAEQYF. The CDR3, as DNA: TGTGCCAGTAGTATTGTCGGGGGGCGTGCGGCCGAGCAGTACTTC. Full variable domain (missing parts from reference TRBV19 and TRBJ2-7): DGGITQSPKYLFRKEGQNVTLSCEQNLNHDAMYWYRQDPGQGLRLIYYSQIVNDFQKGDIAEGYSVSREKKESFPLTVTSAQKNPTAFYLCASSIVGGRAAEQYFGPGTRLTVT.